The 29 T cell receptor beta chains presented below share a single source sample, sequenced in a study of cytomegalovirus exposure and HLA in healthy donors (dated by TCRdb to about 2017). The library was obtained by the immunoSEQ multiplex PCR assay. Sourced from immuneACCESS, this table was stored by TCRdb with only in-frame sequences that have V and J called. A share of the clones is absent; for the studies checked, an unresolved V gene accounts for under half, and the remainder has no known explanation. This sample holds approximately 170,000 clones; approximately 88% were observed only once. The ten largest clonotypes hold about 10% of the sample. The sample consisted of PBMCs. These receptors were taken from a man aged 25-45 years in good health and CMV-seropositive.

The chain recombines TRBV5-1 with TRBJ1-4; no firm D call. The CDR3 runs to 14 residues. Trimming pared 2 bases from V and 8 bases from J, leaving 13 bases between. Germline CDR1 and CDR2: SGHRS and YFSETQ. Here the CDR3 DNA reads TGCGCCAGCAGCTTCGGGTCTGGAGGGGAAAAACTGTTTTTT. Its translation: CASSFGSGGEKLFF.

In nucleotides, the CDR3 is TGTGCCACCCGAGAAGAAAAACTGTTTTTT. Its translation: CATREEKLFF. The chain has TRBV19 and TRBJ1-4; D not certain. The germline gives CDR1 LNHDA, CDR2 SQIVND (reference sequence). Trimming removed 10 bases from V and 8 bases from J, with 8 bases in between. The CDR3 is 10 amino acids.

The chain carries TRBV27 and TRBJ1-1; TRBD1 matches at 7 bases. The V gene's germline CDR1 is MNHEY and CDR2 SMNVEV (reference sequence). The V gene end was trimmed by 8 bases and the J gene end by 4 bases; junction bases not matched to a gene: 10. This CDR3 is 14 amino acids long. The CDR3 DNA reads TGTGCCAGCTACACCAGGGGGTTGGGCACTGAAGCTTTCTTT. This encodes CASYTRGLGTEAFF.

The chain couples TRBV9 to TRBJ2-3; 10 bases align to TRBD2. CDR3 length equals 15 residues. The trim removed 0 bases at V and 5 bases at J, leaving 3 bases unmatched. Looked up from germline, CDR1 is SGDLS and CDR2 is YYNGEE. CDR3 bases: TGTGCCAGCAGCGTAGAACTAGCGGGGAGAGATACGCAGTATTTT. As protein: CASSVELAGRDTQYF.

The V call is TRBV7-8, the J call TRBJ2-7, with TRBD2 matching over 8 bases. Germline loops: CDR1 SGHVS, CDR2 FQNEAQ. The CDR3 covers 15 residues. V shed 4 bases, J shed 2 bases, and the junction held 7 bases outside the gene matches. This CDR3 is CASSSGGKTPYEQYF. CDR3 nucleotide sequence: TGTGCCAGCAGCTCGGGGGGGAAGACGCCCTACGAGCAGTACTTC.

The gene calls are TRBV11-2 and TRBJ2-6; tentatively, D is TRBD1 (5 bases). Trimming removed 5 bases at V and 0 bases at J, with 8 bases between. CDR1 and CDR2 (germline): SGHAT, FQNNGV. The CDR3 contains 15 residues. CDR3: CASSQRGSGANVLTF. The DNA for the CDR3 is TGTGCCAGCAGCCAAAGGGGCTCTGGGGCCAACGTCCTGACTTTC.

The chain couples TRBV7-9 to TRBJ1-1; D call uncertain. Trimming stripped 1 base from V and 2 bases from J, with 8 bases between. The CDR3 length is 14 residues. CDR1 is SEHNR and CDR2 is FQNEAQ in the germline V gene (reference sequence). CDR3 nucleotide sequence: TGTGCCAGCAGCTTAGGTCCGGGAAACACTGAAGCTTTCTTT. Translation: CASSLGPGNTEAFF.

This chain joins TRBV30 and TRBJ2-3; D is possibly TRBD2 (6 bases). Germline V gene sequence: CDR1 GTSNPN, CDR2 SVGIG (reference sequence). Trimming took off 6 bases at V and 6 bases at J, with 19 bases between the two ends. The CDR3 runs to 14 residues. For the CDR3, the DNA is TGTGCCTGTATCAGACGCGGGGCAGGGGATACGCAGTATTTT. Amino acid sequence: CACIRRGAGDTQYF.

The V call is TRBV30, the J call TRBJ2-1; TRBD1 might be the D (6 bases). The ends were cut back, 2 bases at V and 4 bases at J, with 15 bases in the middle. The length of the CDR3 is 15 residues. CDR1 and CDR2 (germline): GTSNPN, SVGIG (reference sequence). The CDR3 sequence: CAWSKAGDTYNEQFF. CDR3 coding DNA: TGTGCCTGGAGTAAGGCAGGGGATACGTACAATGAGCAGTTCTTC.

The chain is built from TRBV13 and TRBJ2-5, with a tentative D call TRBD1 (6 bases). Germline lookup yields CDR1 PRHDT and CDR2 FYEKMQ (reference sequence). CDR3 length: 14 residues. V lost 5 bases and J 5 bases, leaving 15 bases between the germline ends. CDR3 residues: CASSGFEGVETQYF. CDR3 in DNA: TGTGCCAGCAGCGGATTCGAGGGGGTCGAGACCCAGTACTTC.

On this clone: The same CDR3 also results from other DNA sequences found in this sample. This sequence joins TRBV9 and TRBJ1-3, with 7 bases matching TRBD1. The CDR3 length is 15 residues. V shed 2 bases and J 0 bases; nucleotides not matched to a gene: 2. The V gene's germline CDR1 is SGDLS and CDR2 YYNGEE. In DNA, the CDR3 is TGTGCCAGCAGCGTCAGACAGGGCTCTGGAAACACCATATATTTT. Translated, it gives CASSVRQGSGNTIYF.

The rearrangement uses TRBV6-1 and TRBJ2-3; 7 bases fit TRBD2. The germline V gene has CDR1 MNHNS and CDR2 SASEGT. V dropped 4 bases and J dropped 1; count of bases not matched to a gene: 8. The CDR3 extends over 16 amino acids. In DNA, the CDR3 is TGTGCCAGCAGTGTGCAGGGCGGGAGAGGCACAGATACGCAGTATTTT. Translated: CASSVQGGRGTDTQYF.

The V and J genes are TRBV15 and TRBJ1-5; possibly TRBD1 for D (5 bases). Germline assignment: CDR1 LNHNV and CDR2 YYDKDF (reference sequence). This CDR3 has 16 residues. V lost 0 bases and J lost 11, with 20 bases in between. In DNA, the CDR3 is TGTGCCACCAGCAGAGATGGGTCCTTAGGGACTCGGGCCCAGCATTTT. It is translated as CATSRDGSLGTRAQHF.

V usage is TRBV11-2 and J usage is TRBJ2-7; D is ambiguous. Per the germline V gene, CDR1 is SGHAT and CDR2 is FQNNGV. This CDR3 comprises 15 residues. Trimming pared 5 bases from V and 7 bases from J, leaving 21 bases between. CDR3 region: CASSLESLGWIEQYF. The CDR3 DNA reads as TGTGCCAGCAGCCTTGAGTCTCTAGGTTGGATAGAGCAGTACTTC.

The J gene is TRBJ2-1, the V gene TRBV10-3; 11 bases match TRBD2. Germline V CDR1 and CDR2: ENHRY, SYGVKD. V dropped 0 bases and J dropped 6; count of bases not matched to a gene: 10. This CDR3 has 18 amino acids. DNA for the CDR3: TGTGCCATCAGTGAGTCACACAGAGGACTAGCGGGCCTCAATGAGCAGTTCTTC. Encoded protein: CAISESHRGLAGLNEQFF.

Notes on this clone: The junction does not match germline at one end; this may be a read error. The chain combines TRBV28 with TRBJ2-1; TRBD1 matches at 7 bases. Germline values: CDR1 MDHEN, CDR2 SYDVKM. The CDR3 contains 12 residues. This CDR3 reads CASSSRDSRRLF. The CDR3 DNA reads as TGTGCCAGCAGTTCCCGGGACAGCCGACGCCTCTTC.

V usage is TRBV27 and J usage is TRBJ2-1, with a possible D match to TRBD2 (5 bases). The V end lost 4 bases, the J end lost 5 bases, and 15 bases lay between the germline ends. There are 15 residues in the CDR3. Germline-derived CDR1 and CDR2 are MNHEY and SMNVEV (reference sequence). For the CDR3, the DNA is TGTGCCAGCAGTTCTTCCAGGACTCTGAACAATGAGCAGTTCTTC. Translation: CASSSSRTLNNEQFF.

The V call is TRBV18, the J call TRBJ2-2; 7 bases match TRBD2. The CDR3 spans 17 residues. Unmatched junction bases numbered 12, after V lost 6 bases and J lost 2 bases. The V gene's germline CDR1 is KGHSH and CDR2 LQKENI. CDR3 bases: TGTGCCAGCTCTCCTTTGGCAGCGGGACGTAACACCGGGGAGCTGTTTTTT. Encoded protein: CASSPLAAGRNTGELFF.

CDR3 loop: CASSFRTGNTGELFF. In nucleotides, the CDR3 is TGTGCCAGCAGCTTCAGGACAGGGAACACCGGGGAGCTGTTTTTT. The chain uses TRBV11-2 and TRBJ2-2, with 7 bases identical to TRBD1. Trimming took 3 bases from V and 1 from J; bases not matched to a gene: 2. Germline CDR1 is SGHAT and CDR2 is FQNNGV. The CDR3 covers 15 residues.

The chain carries TRBV6-1 and TRBJ2-7; TRBD1 agrees at 8 bases. V was pared by 4 bases and J by 3 bases, with 5 bases of the junction left unmatched. This CDR3 is built from 14 residues. Per the germline V gene, CDR1 is MNHNS and CDR2 is SASEGT. The CDR3: CASSGTGSIYEQYF. CDR3 sequence (DNA): TGTGCCAGCAGTGGGACAGGGAGCATCTACGAGCAGTACTTC.

The chain has TRBV7-2 and TRBJ1-5; 8 bases are shared with TRBD1. V lost 5 bases, J lost 2 bases, and 11 bases stayed unmatched. This CDR3 is built from 17 residues. Germline V lookup: CDR1 SGHTA, CDR2 FQGNSA. The CDR3 DNA sequence: TGTGCCAGCAGCCTGAGCACAGGGGGGGATCGCAATCAGCCCCAGCATTTT. It yields the protein CASSLSTGGDRNQPQHF.

This chain connects TRBV9 to TRBJ2-7; D is possibly TRBD1 (5 bases). The germline V gene has CDR1 SGDLS and CDR2 YYNGEE. CDR3 length: 12 residues. V shed 0 bases and J shed 10 bases, with 11 bases lying between them. CDR3 nucleotides: TGTGCCAGCAGCGTAGAAGGCAGGGAACAGTACTTC. Translated, it gives CASSVEGREQYF.

This clone showed up just a few times. The V gene is TRBV11-2, the J gene TRBJ1-5; tentatively, D is TRBD1 (5 bases). Looked up from germline, CDR1 is SGHAT and CDR2 is FQNNGV. Trimming removed 5 bases at V and 3 bases at J, with 14 bases between. The CDR3 runs 15 residues. The CDR3 coding sequence is TGTGCCAGCAGCCCGAATGGGGCGGTCAATCAGCCCCAGCATTTT. This encodes CASSPNGAVNQPQHF. The entire variable domain, with the rest obtained from reference TRBV11-2 and TRBJ1-5, is as follows: EAGVAQSPRYKIIEKRQSVAFWCNPISGHATLYWYQQILGQGPKLLIQFQNNGVVDDSQLPKDRFSAERLKGVDSTLKIQPAKLEDSAVYLCASSPNGAVNQPQHFGDGTRLSIL.

This clone was counted between two and nine times. The chain uses TRBV5-4 and TRBJ2-3, with 7 nucleotides matching TRBD1. This CDR3 has 15 residues. CDR1 SGHNT and CDR2 YYREEE come from the germline V gene (reference sequence). Trimming took 2 bases from V and 2 from J; bases not matched to a gene: 5. The CDR3 nucleotides read TGTGCCAGCAGCTTAGTAGACAGGGCCACAGATACGCAGTATTTT. Translating it yields CASSLVDRATDTQYF. Together with reference TRBV5-4 and TRBJ2-3, the CDR3 gives the full variable domain: ETGVTQSPTHLIKTRGQQVTLRCSSQSGHNTVSWYQQALGQGPQFIFQYYREEENGRGNFPPRFSGLQFPNYSSELNVNALELDDSALYLCASSLVDRATDTQYFGPGTRLTVL.

CDR3 loop: CAITQQLADEQFF. CDR3 nucleotide sequence: TGTGCCATCACCCAACAACTAGCCGATGAGCAGTTCTTC. This chain connects TRBV10-3 to TRBJ2-1, with D perhaps matching TRBD2 (6 bases). The CDR3 runs 13 residues. Germline V gene lookup returns CDR1 ENHRY and CDR2 SYGVKD. Trimming removed 7 bases from V and 8 bases from J, with 15 bases in between.

The chain links TRBV11-2 to TRBJ1-1; no clear D. This CDR3 region has 12 residues. V was clipped by 2 bases and J by 5 bases, with 6 bases between them. The germline CDR1 and CDR2 sequences are SGHAT and FQNNGV. CDR3 region: CASSLTETEAFF. The CDR3 nucleotides are TGTGCCAGCAGCTTAACTGAAACTGAAGCTTTCTTT.

The chain links TRBV6-5 to TRBJ2-7; the D gene is possibly TRBD2 (6 bases). The CDR3 is 14 residues long. Germline CDR1 MNHEY, CDR2 SVGAGI. Trimming took 0 bases from V and 7 from J, leaving 13 bases between them. Here the CDR3 reads CASSYSMGGLEQYF. The CDR3 DNA follows: TGTGCCAGCAGTTACTCGATGGGGGGTTTGGAGCAGTACTTC.

V is TRBV6-6 and J is TRBJ1-4, with 7 positions matching TRBD1. The CDR3 is 15 amino acids. The germline V gene encodes CDR1 MNHNY and CDR2 SVGAGI (reference sequence). V shed 6 bases, J shed 2 bases, and the junction held 6 bases outside the gene matches. Here the CDR3 reads CASSQQGRTNEKLFF. The CDR3 nucleotides read TGTGCCAGCAGCCAACAGGGGAGGACTAATGAAAAACTGTTTTTT.

This clone was seen a single time. The gene calls are TRBV11-3 and TRBJ2-6; D perhaps matches TRBD1 (5 bases). The germline CDR1 and CDR2 sequences are SGHNT and YENEEA. V gave up 4 bases and J gave up 0 bases, with 7 bases separating them. This CDR3 region has 15 residues. For the CDR3, the DNA is TGTGCCAGCAGCTCGACAGCCTCTGGGGCCAACGTCCTGACTTTC. Translated, it gives CASSSTASGANVLTF.